The clone carrying this T cell receptor (beta chain) has just one count. The sample originates from a study of blood T cell repertoires in COVID-19. The CDR3 loop spans 13 amino acids. V shed 4 bases, J shed 5 bases, and the junction held 0 bases outside the gene matches. The germline CDR1 and CDR2 sequences are SNHLY and FYNNEI. Here immunoSEQ multiplex PCR was the method, and the copy in TCRdb shows in-frame clones only, minus some. Among roughly 150,000 clones, 70% to 90% were seen once, and the ten largest hold roughly 3.1%. The J gene is TRBJ1-5, the V gene TRBV2; TRBD1 agrees at 9 bases. This TCR came from a man in his 60s with acute or convalescent COVID-19. The sequenced sample was peripheral blood. The CDR3: CASSGTGDQPQHF. The CDR3 nucleotides are TGTGCCAGCAGTGGGACAGGGGATCAGCCCCAGCATTTT.